The rows below give T cell receptor beta chains drawn from one sample of a study of Tregs in tolerant kidney transplant recipients. Sequenced by immunoSEQ multiplex PCR; TCRdb stores in-frame clones only, minus some. The table shows 50,000 to 55,000 clones, with about nine tenths occurring only once. Sequencing used CD8+ T cells from blood (PBMCs), obtained 24 months after the transplant. The receptors were sampled from a human patient who received a combined kidney and bone marrow transplant. These T cells may partly come from the graft donor. CDR3s include the opening cysteine and the closing phenylalanine or tryptophan. The D gene is left open where the match is weak. Expanded clones are given a class, and other clones once, few, many or no size at all.

.	TRBV7-9	.	TRBJ1-1	CASSLAREGTEAFF	TGTGCCAGCAGCTTAGCCCGGGAGGGGACTGAAGCTTTCTTT
.	TRBV7-3	.	TRBJ2-7	CASSLIPGAYEQYF	TGTGCCAGCAGCTTAATTCCGGGGGCCTACGAGCAGTACTTC
.	TRBV7-9	TRBD1	TRBJ2-5	CASSPRTGGRETQYF	TGTGCCAGCAGCCCAAGGACAGGGGGCAGAGAGACCCAGTACTTC
few	TRBV25-1	.	TRBJ2-7	CASSPGFSSSYEQYF	TGTGCCAGCAGTCCCGGTTTCTCTTCTTCCTACGAGCAGTACTTC
once	TRBV7-8	.	TRBJ2-2	CASSGGTNTGELFF	TGTGCCAGCAGTGGGGGCACAAACACCGGGGAGCTGTTTTTT
.	TRBV4-3	TRBD2	TRBJ2-7	CASSQGAGLAVYEQYF	TGCGCCAGCAGCCAAGGGGCAGGACTAGCGGTATACGAGCAGTACTTC
.	TRBV5-1	.	TRBJ1-3	CASSPGSVGDTIYF	TGCGCCAGCAGCCCCGGGTCGGTTGGAGACACCATATATTTT
.	TRBV9	TRBD1	TRBJ1-5	CASSVEGAQPQHF	TGTGCCAGCAGCGTAGAGGGGGCTCAGCCCCAGCATTTT
.	TRBV6-6	.	TRBJ1-2	CASSLLQGPSNYGYTF	TGTGCCAGCAGCCTACTACAGGGCCCCTCTAACTATGGCTACACCTTC
.	TRBV7-9	.	TRBJ2-7	CASSTRQGGGSYEQYF	TGTGCCAGCAGCACCCGACAGGGCGGGGGGTCCTACGAGCAGTACTTC
.	TRBV7-8	.	TRBJ2-5	CASSLAGLETQYF	TGTGCCAGCAGCTTAGCGGGGCTGGAGACCCAGTACTTC
.	TRBV7-9	.	TRBJ1-1	CASSLSNRDTEAFF	TGTGCCAGCAGCCTATCTAACCGAGACACTGAAGCTTTCTTT
.	TRBV7-9	TRBD1	TRBJ1-2	CASSSESGTGYGYTF	TGTGCCAGCAGTAGTGAGTCCGGGACAGGCTATGGCTACACCTTC
.	TRBV5-6	TRBD1	TRBJ2-7	CASSFGTGSYEQYF	TGTGCCAGCAGCTTTGGGACAGGGTCCTACGAGCAGTACTTC
.	TRBV19	TRBD1	TRBJ2-1	CASSRDRGRSYNEQFF	TGTGCCAGTAGTAGAGACAGGGGGCGATCCTACAATGAGCAGTTCTTC
.	TRBV2	.	TRBJ2-6	CASRARETFDWANVLTF	TGTGCCAGCAGGGCCCGGGAGACTTTCGACTGGGCCAACGTCCTGACTTTC
.	TRBV19	.	TRBJ2-7	CASTPTGTYYEQYF	TGTGCCAGTACCCCAACAGGAACCTATTACGAGCAGTACTTC
.	TRBV27	.	TRBJ2-7	CASSPGNTQQYF	TGTGCCAGCAGCCCGGGGAATACGCAGCAGTACTTC
.	TRBV7-6	TRBD2	TRBJ2-2	CASSGGGGELFF	TGTGCCAGCAGCGGCGGGGGCGGGGAGCTGTTTTTT
.	TRBV7-8	TRBD2	TRBJ2-7	CASSSSAGDRSYEQYF	TGTGCCAGCAGCTCTTCAGCGGGAGATAGGTCCTACGAGCAGTACTTC
.	TRBV18	.	TRBJ2-5	CASSPPTHKTETQYF	TGTGCCAGCTCACCACCGACACATAAGACGGAGACCCAGTACTTC
.	TRBV7-9	.	TRBJ2-7	CASSQGDGSYEQYF	TGTGCCAGCAGCCAGGGCGACGGGTCCTACGAGCAGTACTTC
.	TRBV11-2	TRBD2	TRBJ2-5	CASSPDAREGHQETQYF	TGTGCCAGCAGCCCAGATGCGCGGGAGGGCCACCAAGAGACCCAGTACTTC
.	TRBV7-9	.	TRBJ2-1	CASSLKLDNEQFF	TGTGCCAGCAGCTTAAAGCTAGACAATGAGCAGTTCTTC
.	TRBV27	TRBD1	TRBJ2-7	CASSWTGGPYEQYF	TGTGCCAGCAGTTGGACAGGGGGTCCCTACGAGCAGTACTTC
.	TRBV4-3	.	TRBJ2-1	CASSQDGGRYNEQFF	TGCGCCAGCAGCCAAGATGGGGGGAGATACAATGAGCAGTTCTTC
.	TRBV7-6	TRBD1	TRBJ2-1	CASSWGQGHNEQFF	TGTGCCAGCAGCTGGGGACAGGGGCACAATGAGCAGTTCTTC
once	TRBV4-3	TRBD2	TRBJ2-1	CASSQDQGLADNEQFF	TGCGCCAGCAGCCAAGATCAGGGACTAGCGGACAATGAGCAGTTCTTC
.	TRBV9	.	TRBJ2-7	CASSANSYEQYF	TGTGCCAGCAGCGCCAATAGCTACGAGCAGTACTTC
.	TRBV27	.	TRBJ2-1	CASSLGGSSYNEQFF	TGTGCCAGCAGTTTAGGAGGGAGCTCCTACAATGAGCAGTTCTTC
.	TRBV9	TRBD2	TRBJ2-3	CASSGGGGTDTQYF	TGTGCCAGCAGTGGCGGGGGGGGCACAGATACGCAGTATTTT
.	TRBV9	TRBD2	TRBJ2-3	CASSQRTSGTTDTQYF	TGTGCCAGCAGCCAAAGGACTAGCGGAACAACAGATACGCAGTATTTT
once	TRBV13	.	TRBJ2-2	CASSPLDFDTGELFF	TGTGCCAGCAGCCCCCTTGACTTCGACACCGGGGAGCTGTTTTTT
.	TRBV19	.	TRBJ2-3	CASSTPHLRGGTDTQYF	TGTGCCAGTAGTACCCCGCACCTCAGGGGCGGCACAGATACGCAGTATTTT
.	TRBV10-3	TRBD2	TRBJ2-1	CAIRGIAGGQIDEQFF	TGTGCCATCAGAGGAATAGCGGGAGGGCAGATCGATGAGCAGTTCTTC
.	TRBV11-2	.	TRBJ2-1	CASSLDSGSYNEQFF	TGTGCCAGCAGCTTAGATTCGGGTTCCTACAATGAGCAGTTCTTC
.	TRBV6-5	.	TRBJ2-7	CASSHDSYEQYF	TGTGCCAGCAGCCATGACAGCTACGAGCAGTACTTC
.	TRBV5-6	.	TRBJ1-6	CASSSPRGNSPLHF	TGTGCCAGCAGCTCCCCTCGGGGAAATTCCCCCCTCCACTTT
.	TRBV19	.	TRBJ2-3	CASSLGPRERVFGDTQYF	TGTGCCAGTTCCCTGGGGCCTCGGGAGAGGGTCTTCGGAGATACGCAGTATTTT
.	TRBV6-4	.	TRBJ2-3	CASGELRGFSHTDTQYF	TGTGCCAGCGGAGAACTGAGGGGGTTCTCTCACACAGATACGCAGTATTTT
.	TRBV6-1	TRBD1	TRBJ1-2	CASSPFDRGGNGYTF	TGTGCCAGCAGTCCCTTCGACAGGGGCGGAAATGGCTACACCTTC
once	TRBV7-9	.	TRBJ1-5	CASSFGGYNQPQHF	TGTGCCAGCAGCTTTGGGGGGTACAATCAGCCCCAGCATTTT
.	TRBV6-5	.	TRBJ1-2	CASSSLGARVYGYTF	TGTGCCAGCAGTTCCTTGGGGGCGCGGGTCTATGGCTACACCTTC
.	TRBV19	.	TRBJ1-2	CASSPGLFAYTF	TGTGCCAGTAGTCCTGGACTTTTTGCCTACACCTTC
.	TRBV20-1	.	TRBJ2-7	CSAPENYEQYF	TGCAGTGCCCCCGAGAACTACGAGCAGTACTTC
.	TRBV4-3	.	TRBJ2-1	CASSQGGTDFYNEQFF	TGCGCCAGCAGCCAGGGCGGGACAGATTTTTACAATGAGCAGTTCTTC
.	TRBV6-5	.	TRBJ2-7	CASSYSAGYEQYF	TGTGCCAGCAGTTACTCAGCGGGTTATGAGCAGTACTTC
.	TRBV7-9	TRBD1	TRBJ2-1	CASGPGTGSYNEQFF	TGTGCCAGTGGGCCGGGGACAGGCTCCTACAATGAGCAGTTCTTC
.	TRBV6-5	.	TRBJ1-2	CASSYSDSYGYTF	TGTGCCAGCAGTTACAGCGACAGCTATGGCTACACCTTC
.	TRBV13	.	TRBJ2-3	CASSLPLTDTQYF	TGTGCCAGCAGCTTACCCCTCACAGATACGCAGTATTTT
.	TRBV4-1	.	TRBJ1-2	CASSQAYSNYGYTF	TGCGCCAGCAGCCAAGCCTACTCTAACTATGGCTACACCTTC
.	TRBV27	TRBD2	TRBJ2-1	CASQPGLLNEQFF	TGTGCCAGCCAACCGGGACTACTGAATGAGCAGTTCTTC
.	TRBV7-8	.	TRBJ2-1	CASSFGNEQFF	TGTGCCAGCAGCTTCGGCAATGAGCAGTTCTTC
.	TRBV9	.	TRBJ2-1	CASSADYRNEQFF	TGTGCCAGCAGCGCCGACTACCGCAATGAGCAGTTCTTC
once	TRBV6-4	.	TRBJ2-2	CASSDSGETGELFF	TGTGCCAGCAGTGATTCAGGGGAGACCGGGGAGCTGTTTTTT